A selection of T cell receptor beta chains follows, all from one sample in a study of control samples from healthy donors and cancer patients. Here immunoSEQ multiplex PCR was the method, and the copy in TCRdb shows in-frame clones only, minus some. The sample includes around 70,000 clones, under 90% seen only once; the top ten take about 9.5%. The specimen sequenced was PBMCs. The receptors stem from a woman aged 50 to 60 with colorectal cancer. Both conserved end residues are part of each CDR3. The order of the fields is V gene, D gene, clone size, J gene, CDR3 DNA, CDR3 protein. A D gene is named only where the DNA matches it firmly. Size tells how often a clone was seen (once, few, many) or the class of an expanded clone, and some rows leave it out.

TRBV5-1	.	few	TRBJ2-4	TGCGCCAGCAGTCCGGGCATAGGAGCCAAAAACATTCAGTACTTC	CASSPGIGAKNIQYF
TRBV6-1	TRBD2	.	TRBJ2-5	TGTGCCAGCAGTGTACTTCCGGGACTAGCGGGGGGGCAGGAGACCCAGTACTTC	CASSVLPGLAGGQETQYF
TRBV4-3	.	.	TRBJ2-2	TGCGCCAGCAGCCAAGACCCGGGTACGAACACCGGGGAGCTGTTTTTT	CASSQDPGTNTGELFF
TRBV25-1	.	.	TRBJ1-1	TGTGCCAGTAAAGACGGAAAGAACACTGAAGCTTTCTTT	CASKDGKNTEAFF
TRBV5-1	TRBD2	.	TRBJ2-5	TGCGCCAGCAGCTCGAGACTAGCGGTGTTAATACAAGAGACCCAGTACTTC	CASSSRLAVLIQETQYF
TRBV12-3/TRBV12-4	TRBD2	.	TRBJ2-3	TGTGCCAGCCGGGGGGTTGGCACAGATACGCAGTATTTT	CASRGVGTDTQYF
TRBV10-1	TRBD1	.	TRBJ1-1	TGCGCCAGCAGCCGGGACAGGGTCACTGAAGCTTTCTTT	CASSRDRVTEAFF
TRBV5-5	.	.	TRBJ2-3	TGTGCCAGCAGCTTGGAAACAGATACGCAGTATTTT	CASSLETDTQYF
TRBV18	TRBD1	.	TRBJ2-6	TGTGCCAGCTCCCCGGGACAGGGGTCGTTTTTTGGCCTAAACTCTGGGGCCAACGTCCTGACTTTC	CASSPGQGSFFGLNSGANVLTF
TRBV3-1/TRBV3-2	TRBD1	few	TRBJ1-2	TGTGCCAGCAGCTTCCGGGACAGGGACGATGGCTACACCTTC	CASSFRDRDDGYTF
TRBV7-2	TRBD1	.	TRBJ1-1	TGTGCCAGCAGCTTAGGGGTCTTAGGGGGCCCGGGCACTGAAGCTTTCTTT	CASSLGVLGGPGTEAFF
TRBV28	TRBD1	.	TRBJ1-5	TGTGCCAGTCAACCGGGACAGGGAACCCAGCCCCAGCATTTT	CASQPGQGTQPQHF
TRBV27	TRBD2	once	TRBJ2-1	TGTGCCAGCAGTTTATCGGGGGGGAATGAGCAGTTCTTC	CASSLSGGNEQFF
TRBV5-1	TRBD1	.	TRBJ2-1	TGCGCCAGCAGCGACGACAGGGGGAATGAGCAGTTCTTC	CASSDDRGNEQFF
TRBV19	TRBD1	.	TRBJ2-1	TGTGCCTCCAACAGGGGCCTCTCCGATGAGCAGTTCTTC	CASNRGLSDEQFF
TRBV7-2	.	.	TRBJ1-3	TGTGCCAGCAGCTTAGTCGACTCTGGAAACACCATATATTTT	CASSLVDSGNTIYF
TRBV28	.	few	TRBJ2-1	TGTGCCAGCACTTACCTAACGGGGCGGGGTAGTGAGCAGTTCTTC	CASTYLTGRGSEQFF
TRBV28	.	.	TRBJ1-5	TGTGCCAGCAGTTTAATGGGGGTCAGCAATCAGCCCCAGCATTTT	CASSLMGVSNQPQHF
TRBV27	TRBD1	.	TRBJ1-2	TGTGCCAGCAGTTCCACAGGGGTCTATGGCTACACCTTC	CASSSTGVYGYTF
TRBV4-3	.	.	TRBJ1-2	TGCGCCAGCAGCCCACTGGACACGAACTATGGCTACACCTTC	CASSPLDTNYGYTF
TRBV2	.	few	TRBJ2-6	TGTGCCAGCAACCCCACTGGGGCCAACGTCCTGACTTTC	CASNPTGANVLTF
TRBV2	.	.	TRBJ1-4	TGTGCCAGCAAGAATGAAAAACTGTTTTTT	CASKNEKLFF
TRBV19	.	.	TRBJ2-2	TGTGCCAGTGACCTCGACGGGGCCGGGGAGCTGTTTTTT	CASDLDGAGELFF
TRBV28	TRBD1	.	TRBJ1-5	TGTGCCAGCGCCTACAGGGGAGGTCAGCCCCAGCATTTT	CASAYRGGQPQHF
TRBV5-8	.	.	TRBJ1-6	TGTGCCAGCTCCTGGGGGGGAACCTATAATTCACCCCTCCACTTT	CASSWGGTYNSPLHF
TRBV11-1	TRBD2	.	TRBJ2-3	TGTGCCAGCAGCTCCCCGGGGGGAGATACGCAGTATTTT	CASSSPGGDTQYF